This TCR beta chain comes out of a study of CD8 T cells in Susac syndrome. Reverse transcription of roughly 0.5 to 1 ug RNA was performed with random hexamers. Coverage of TCR beta CDR3 amplification by immunoSEQ multiplex PCR extended to 54 Vbeta and 13 Jbeta. TCRdb fed the immunoSEQ multiplex PCR reads into MiXCR, producing one record per CDR3 protein. The sample has some 300,000 distinct CDR3 sequences; about 88% are singletons. TCR beta sequences were obtained from blood CD8+ and CD4+ T cells. Germline V gene sequence: CDR1 MNHEY, CDR2 SVGAGI. This CDR3 has 12 residues. For this clonotype: At one end, the junction sequence differs from germline, possibly due to a read error.

This rearrangement joins TRBV6-5 to TRBJ2-7; D remains ambiguous. The TCR was taken from a human donor with multiple sclerosis. Sequenced material: CD8+ T cells from PBMCs. The CDR3 nucleotides read TGTGCCAGCAGTGACTCACTCTTGGGCCACGGATTC. This encodes CASSDSLLGHGF.